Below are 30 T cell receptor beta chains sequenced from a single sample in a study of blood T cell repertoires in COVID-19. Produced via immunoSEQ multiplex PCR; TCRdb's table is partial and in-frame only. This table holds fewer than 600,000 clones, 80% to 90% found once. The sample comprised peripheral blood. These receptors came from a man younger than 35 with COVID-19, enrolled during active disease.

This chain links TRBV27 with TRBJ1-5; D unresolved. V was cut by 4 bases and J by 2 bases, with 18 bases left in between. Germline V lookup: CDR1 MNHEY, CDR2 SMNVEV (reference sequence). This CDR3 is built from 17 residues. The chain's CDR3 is CASSYAAGGSGNQPQHF. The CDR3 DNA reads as TGTGCCAGCAGTTACGCCGCGGGTGGTTCGGGCAATCAGCCCCAGCATTTT.

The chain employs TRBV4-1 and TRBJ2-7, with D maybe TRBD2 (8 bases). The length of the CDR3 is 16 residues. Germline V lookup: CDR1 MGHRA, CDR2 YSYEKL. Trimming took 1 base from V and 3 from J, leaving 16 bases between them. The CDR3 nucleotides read TGCGCCAGCAGCCAAGCGGGGGGGGCAGGGGGCTACGAGCAGTACTTC. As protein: CASSQAGGAGGYEQYF.

The CDR3 spells CALQTGTRTEAFF. Here the CDR3 DNA reads TGTGCCCTACAGACCGGGACTCGGACTGAAGCTTTCTTT. The genes are TRBV6-5 and TRBJ1-1, with D perhaps TRBD1 (5 bases). This CDR3 has 13 amino acids. Germline-derived CDR1 and CDR2 are MNHEY and SVGAGI. Trimming took 11 bases from V and 5 from J, leaving 18 bases between them.

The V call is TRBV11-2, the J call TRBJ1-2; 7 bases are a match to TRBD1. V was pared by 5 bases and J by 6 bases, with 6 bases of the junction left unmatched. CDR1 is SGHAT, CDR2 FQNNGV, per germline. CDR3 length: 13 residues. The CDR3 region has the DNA TGTGCCAGCAGCCCCCTCGACAGGGATGGCTACACCTTC. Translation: CASSPLDRDGYTF.

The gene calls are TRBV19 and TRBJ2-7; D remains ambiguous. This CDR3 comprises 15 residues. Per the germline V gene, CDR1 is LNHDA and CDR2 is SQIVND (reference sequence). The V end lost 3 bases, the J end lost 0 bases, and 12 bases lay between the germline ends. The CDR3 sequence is CASSISGIVSYEQYF. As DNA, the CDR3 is TGTGCCAGTAGTATCTCAGGTATAGTCTCCTACGAGCAGTACTTC.

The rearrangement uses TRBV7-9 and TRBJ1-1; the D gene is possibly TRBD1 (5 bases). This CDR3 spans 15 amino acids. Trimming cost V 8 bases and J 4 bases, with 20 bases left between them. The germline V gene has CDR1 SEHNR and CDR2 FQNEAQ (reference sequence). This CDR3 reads CASAPLSPGGTEAFF. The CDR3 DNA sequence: TGTGCCAGCGCGCCCTTAAGCCCGGGGGGCACTGAAGCTTTCTTT. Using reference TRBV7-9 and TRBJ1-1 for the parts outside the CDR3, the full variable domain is DTGVSQNPRHKITKRGQNVTFRCDPISEHNRLYWYRQTLGQGPEFLTYFQNEAQLEKSRLLSDRFSAERPKGSFSTLEIQRTEQGDSAMYLCASAPLSPGGTEAFFGQGTRLTVV.

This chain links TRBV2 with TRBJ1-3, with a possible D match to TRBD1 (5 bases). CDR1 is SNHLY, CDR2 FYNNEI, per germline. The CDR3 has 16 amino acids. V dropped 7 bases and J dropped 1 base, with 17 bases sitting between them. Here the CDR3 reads CASNYNLGGSGNTIYF. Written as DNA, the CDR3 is TGTGCCAGCAACTACAACCTCGGGGGGTCTGGAAACACCATATATTTT.

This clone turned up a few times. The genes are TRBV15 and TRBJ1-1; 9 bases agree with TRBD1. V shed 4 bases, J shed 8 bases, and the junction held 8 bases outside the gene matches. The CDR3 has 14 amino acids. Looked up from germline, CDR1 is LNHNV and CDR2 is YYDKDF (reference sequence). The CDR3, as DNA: TGTGCCACCAGCAACAGACAGGGGGACTCCGAAGCTTTCTTT. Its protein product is CATSNRQGDSEAFF.

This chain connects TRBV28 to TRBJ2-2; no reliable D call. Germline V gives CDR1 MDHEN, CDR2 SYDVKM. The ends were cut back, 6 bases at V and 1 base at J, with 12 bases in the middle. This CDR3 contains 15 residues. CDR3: CASRVGGRNTGELFF. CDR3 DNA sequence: TGTGCCAGCAGAGTCGGCGGCCGGAACACCGGGGAGCTGTTTTTT. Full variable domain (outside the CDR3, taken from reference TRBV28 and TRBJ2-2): DVKVTQSSRYLVKRTGEKVFLECVQDMDHENMFWYRQDPGLGLRLIYFSYDVKMKEKGDIPEGYSVSREKKERFSLILESASTNQTSMYLCASRVGGRNTGELFFGEGSRLTVL.

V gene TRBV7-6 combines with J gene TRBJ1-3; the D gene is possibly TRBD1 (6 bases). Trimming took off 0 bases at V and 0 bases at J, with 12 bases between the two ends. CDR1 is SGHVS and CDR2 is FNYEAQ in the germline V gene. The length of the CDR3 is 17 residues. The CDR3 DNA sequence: TGTGCCAGCAGCTTAGCCGGCAGGGGATCCTCTGGAAACACCATATATTTT. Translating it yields CASSLAGRGSSGNTIYF.

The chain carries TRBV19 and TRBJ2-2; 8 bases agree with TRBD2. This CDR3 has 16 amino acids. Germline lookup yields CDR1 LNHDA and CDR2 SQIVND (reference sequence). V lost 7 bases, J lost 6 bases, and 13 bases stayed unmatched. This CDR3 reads CASKVGTRGFPGELFF. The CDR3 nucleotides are TGTGCCAGTAAGGTGGGGACTAGAGGGTTCCCCGGGGAGCTGTTTTTT.

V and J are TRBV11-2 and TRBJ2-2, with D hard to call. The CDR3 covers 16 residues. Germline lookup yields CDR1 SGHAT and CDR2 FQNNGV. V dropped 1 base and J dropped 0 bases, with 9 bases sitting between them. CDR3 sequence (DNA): TGTGCCAGCAGCTTAGTTCAGTTCGCGAACACCGGGGAGCTGTTTTTT. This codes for CASSLVQFANTGELFF.

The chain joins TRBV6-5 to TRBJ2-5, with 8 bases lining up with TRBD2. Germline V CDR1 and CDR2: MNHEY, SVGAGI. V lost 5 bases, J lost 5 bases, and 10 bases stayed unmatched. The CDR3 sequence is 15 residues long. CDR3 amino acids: CASSKRGRLFETQYF. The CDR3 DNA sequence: TGTGCCAGCAGTAAGCGGGGGAGGCTTTTCGAGACCCAGTACTTC.

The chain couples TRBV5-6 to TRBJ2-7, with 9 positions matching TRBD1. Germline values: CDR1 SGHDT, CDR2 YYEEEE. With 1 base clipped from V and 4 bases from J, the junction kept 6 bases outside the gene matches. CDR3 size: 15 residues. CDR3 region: CASSLMGQGNYEQYF. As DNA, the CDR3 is TGTGCCAGCAGCTTGATGGGACAGGGTAATTACGAGCAGTACTTC.

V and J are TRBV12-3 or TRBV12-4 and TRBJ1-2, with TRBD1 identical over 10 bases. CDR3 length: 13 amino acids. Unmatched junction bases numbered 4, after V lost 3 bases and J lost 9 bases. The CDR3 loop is CASSFDRGLSYTF. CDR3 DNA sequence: TGTGCCAGCAGTTTCGACAGGGGGCTTAGCTACACCTTC.

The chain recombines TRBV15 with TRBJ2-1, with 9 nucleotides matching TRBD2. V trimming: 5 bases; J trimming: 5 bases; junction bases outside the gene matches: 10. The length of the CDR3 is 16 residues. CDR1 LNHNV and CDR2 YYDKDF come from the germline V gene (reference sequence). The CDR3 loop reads CATSPGGGRADNEQFF. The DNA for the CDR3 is TGTGCCACCAGCCCTGGGGGCGGGAGGGCCGACAATGAGCAGTTCTTC.

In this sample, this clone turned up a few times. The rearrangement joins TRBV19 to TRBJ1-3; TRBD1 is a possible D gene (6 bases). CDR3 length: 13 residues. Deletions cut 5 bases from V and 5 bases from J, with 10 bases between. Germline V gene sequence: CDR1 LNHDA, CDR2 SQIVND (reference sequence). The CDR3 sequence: CASSLDSRNTIYF. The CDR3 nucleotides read TGTGCCAGTAGTTTGGACAGCCGAAACACCATATATTTT.

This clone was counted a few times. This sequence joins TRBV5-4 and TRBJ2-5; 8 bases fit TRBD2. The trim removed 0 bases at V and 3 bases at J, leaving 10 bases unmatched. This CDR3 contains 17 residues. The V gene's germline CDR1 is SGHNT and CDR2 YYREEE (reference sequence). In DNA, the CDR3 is TGTGCCAGCAGCTTGGCCGCGGGGCGGGAGGACGAAGAGACCCAGTACTTC. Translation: CASSLAAGREDEETQYF.

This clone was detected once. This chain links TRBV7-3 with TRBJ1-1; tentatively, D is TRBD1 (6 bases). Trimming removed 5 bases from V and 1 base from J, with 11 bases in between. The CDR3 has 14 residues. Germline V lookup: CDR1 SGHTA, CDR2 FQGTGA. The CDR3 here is CASSLGQPNTEAFF. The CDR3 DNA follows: TGTGCCAGCAGCCTGGGACAACCGAACACTGAAGCTTTCTTT.

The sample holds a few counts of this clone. CDR3 loop: CASSYSGSIYEQYF. The CDR3 DNA reads TGTGCCAGCAGTTACAGCGGGAGTATCTACGAGCAGTACTTC. The chain carries TRBV6-5 and TRBJ2-7, with TRBD2 identical over 8 bases. CDR3 length: 14 amino acids. Germline V gene sequence: CDR1 MNHEY, CDR2 SVGAGI. J was trimmed by 3 bases and V by 2 bases; bases with no gene match: 3.

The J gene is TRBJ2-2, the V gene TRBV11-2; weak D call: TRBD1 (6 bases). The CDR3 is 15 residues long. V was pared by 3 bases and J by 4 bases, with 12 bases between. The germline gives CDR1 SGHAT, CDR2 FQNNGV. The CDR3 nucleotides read TGTGCCAGCAGCTTCGGGACACACTCCACCGGGGAGCTGTTTTTT. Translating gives CASSFGTHSTGELFF.

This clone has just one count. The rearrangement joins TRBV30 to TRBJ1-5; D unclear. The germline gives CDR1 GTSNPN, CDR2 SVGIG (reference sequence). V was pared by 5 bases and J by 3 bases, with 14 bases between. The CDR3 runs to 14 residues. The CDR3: CAWDTGDNNQPQHF. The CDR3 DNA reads TGTGCCTGGGATACGGGAGATAACAATCAGCCCCAGCATTTT.

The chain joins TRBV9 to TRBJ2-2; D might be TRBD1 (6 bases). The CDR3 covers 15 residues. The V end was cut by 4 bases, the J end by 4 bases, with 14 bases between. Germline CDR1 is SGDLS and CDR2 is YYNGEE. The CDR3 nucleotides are TGTGCCAGCAGCCCACGGGACACCTCCACCGGGGAGCTGTTTTTT. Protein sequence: CASSPRDTSTGELFF.

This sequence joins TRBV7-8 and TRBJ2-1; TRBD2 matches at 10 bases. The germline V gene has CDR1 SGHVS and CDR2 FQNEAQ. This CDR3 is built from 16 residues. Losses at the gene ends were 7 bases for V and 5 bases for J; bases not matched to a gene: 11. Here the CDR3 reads CASIPRRGLADNEQFF. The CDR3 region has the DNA TGTGCCAGCATCCCACGGCGCGGACTAGCGGACAATGAGCAGTTCTTC.

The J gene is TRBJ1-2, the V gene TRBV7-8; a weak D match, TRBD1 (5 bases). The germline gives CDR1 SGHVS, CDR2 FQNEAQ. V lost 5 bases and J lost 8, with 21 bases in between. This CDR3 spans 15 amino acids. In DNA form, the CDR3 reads TGTGCCAGCAGCCCCGGGGGGAGGGCCTTGGGCGGCTACACCTTC. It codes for CASSPGGRALGGYTF. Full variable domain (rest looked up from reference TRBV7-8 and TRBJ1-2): GAGVSQSPRYKVAKRGQDVALRCDPISGHVSLFWYQQALGQGPEFLTYFQNEAQLDKSGLPSDRFFAERPEGSVSTLKIQRTQQEDSAVYLCASSPGGRALGGYTFGSGTRLTVV.

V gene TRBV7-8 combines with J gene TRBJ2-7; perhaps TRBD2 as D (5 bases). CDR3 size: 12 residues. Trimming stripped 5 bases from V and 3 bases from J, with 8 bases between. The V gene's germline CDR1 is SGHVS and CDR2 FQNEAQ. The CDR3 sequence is CASSLSGYEQYF. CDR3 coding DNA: TGTGCCAGCAGCCTAAGCGGCTACGAGCAGTACTTC.

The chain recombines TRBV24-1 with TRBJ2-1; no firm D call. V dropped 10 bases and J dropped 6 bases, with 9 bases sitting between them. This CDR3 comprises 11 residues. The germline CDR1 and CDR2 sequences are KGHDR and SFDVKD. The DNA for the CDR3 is TGTGCCACGGGCCGCGTCAATGAGCAGTTCTTC. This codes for CATGRVNEQFF.

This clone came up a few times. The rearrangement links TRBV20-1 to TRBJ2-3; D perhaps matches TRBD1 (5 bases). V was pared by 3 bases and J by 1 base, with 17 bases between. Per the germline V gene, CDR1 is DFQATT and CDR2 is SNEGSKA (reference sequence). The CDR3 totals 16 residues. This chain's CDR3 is CSASPRGGARTDTQYF. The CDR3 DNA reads TGCAGTGCTAGTCCCCGAGGTGGGGCTCGCACAGATACGCAGTATTTT.

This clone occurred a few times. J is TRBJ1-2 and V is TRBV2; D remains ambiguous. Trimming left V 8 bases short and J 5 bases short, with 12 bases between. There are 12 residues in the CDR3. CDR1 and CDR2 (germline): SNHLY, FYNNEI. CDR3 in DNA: TGTGCCAGCGACGCTCTGAGGTATGGCTACACCTTC. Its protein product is CASDALRYGYTF.

Here the CDR3 DNA reads TGTGCCAGTAGTATGGGTACCGGGGGATCTAACTATGGCTACACCTTC. Protein: CASSMGTGGSNYGYTF. V usage is TRBV19 and J usage is TRBJ1-2; TRBD1 might be the D (5 bases). The CDR3 has 16 residues. CDR1 is LNHDA and CDR2 is SQIVND in the germline V gene (reference sequence). Trimming removed 3 bases at V and 0 bases at J, with 14 bases between.